The next 9 T cell receptor beta chains were all read from a single sample in a study of persistence of HIV-infected CD4 T cells. Sequencing used immunoSEQ version 4 in survey mode. The assay was immunoSEQ multiplex PCR, and TCRdb's table has in-frame clones only and misses some. The sample holds approximately 25,000 clones, approximately 79% seen once. These TCRs' antigens remain unknown. The stimulus was an HIV-1 Gag 15-mer peptide pool, about 1 ug/peptide/mL. Responding CD4+ T cells were sorted by upregulation of both CD40 ligand and CD69. This specimen was CD4+ T cells sorted from PBMCs after approximately 19-hour stimulation, taken from a patient who received antiretroviral therapy. The receptor set was obtained from an adult man with HIV who was CMV-seropositive.

The chain joins TRBV27 to TRBJ2-1; TRBD2 matches at 13 bases. The CDR3 runs 16 residues. The germline V gene has CDR1 MNHEY and CDR2 SMNVEV (reference sequence). V lost 6 bases, J lost 0 bases, and 2 bases stayed unmatched. DNA for the CDR3: TGTGCCAGCAGAAGGACTAGCGGGGGCTCCTACAATGAGCAGTTCTTC. Residues: CASRRTSGGSYNEQFF.

The chain employs TRBV3-1 (or the pseudogene TRBV3-2) and TRBJ2-7, with 10 bases identical to TRBD1. CDR1 is LGHDT and CDR2 is YNNKEL in the germline V gene (reference sequence). The CDR3 runs to 15 residues. J was trimmed by 6 bases and V by 4 bases; bases with no gene match: 9. CDR3 protein: CASSPPGQGRGEQYF. DNA of the CDR3: TGTGCCAGCAGCCCGCCGGGACAGGGGCGGGGCGAGCAGTACTTC.

This clone was found once. This chain uses TRBV3-1 (or the pseudogene TRBV3-2) with TRBJ1-4, with D unresolved. This CDR3 contains 12 residues. Trimming cost V 0 bases and J 8 bases, with 4 bases left between them. CDR1 is LGHDT, CDR2 YNNKEL, per germline (reference sequence). In DNA, the CDR3 is TGTGCCAGCAGCCAAGATCCCGAAAAACTGTTTTTT. Amino acid sequence: CASSQDPEKLFF.

This sequence joins TRBV9 and TRBJ1-6; D is undetermined. This CDR3 has 12 residues. Trimming removed 0 bases from V and 9 bases from J, with 4 bases in between. Per the germline V gene, CDR1 is SGDLS and CDR2 is YYNGEE. The DNA of the CDR3 is TGTGCCAGCAGCGTAGAGGGTTCACCCCTCCACTTT. Translating gives CASSVEGSPLHF. The variable domain in full, completed from reference TRBV9 and TRBJ1-6, reads DSGVTQTPKHLITATGQRVTLRCSPRSGDLSVYWYQQSLDQGLQFLIQYYNGEERAKGNILERFSAQQFPDLHSELNLSSLELGDSALYFCASSVEGSPLHFGNGTRLTVT.

The V gene is TRBV7-6, the J gene TRBJ1-2, with D unclear. The CDR3 spans 13 residues. Per the germline V gene, CDR1 is SGHVS and CDR2 is FNYEAQ. Deletions cut 2 bases from V and 4 bases from J, with 8 bases between. The CDR3: CASSLYSGYGYTF. The CDR3 bases are TGTGCCAGCAGCTTATACTCCGGCTATGGCTACACCTTC.

The V call is TRBV12-3 or TRBV12-4, the J call TRBJ1-2; TRBD1 might be the D (6 bases). The V gene lost 2 bases and the J gene lost 8 bases, with 12 bases spanning the gap. The CDR3 spans 13 residues. The CDR3 region has the DNA TGTGCCAGCAGTTTAAGGAGGGGGAACGGCTACACCTTC. Translating it yields CASSLRRGNGYTF.

The chain recombines TRBV9 with TRBJ2-2; D uncertain. The ends were cut back, 0 bases at V and 5 bases at J, with 11 bases in the middle. Germline CDR1 reads SGDLS; CDR2 reads YYNGEE. The CDR3 runs 15 residues. The CDR3 spells CASSVGGAPTGELFF. For the CDR3, the DNA is TGTGCCAGCAGCGTAGGAGGAGCCCCGACCGGGGAGCTGTTTTTT.

This chain connects TRBV28 to TRBJ2-1; weak D call: TRBD2 (6 bases). Trimming took off 3 bases at V and 4 bases at J, with 10 bases between the two ends. CDR3 length equals 14 residues. Germline V lookup: CDR1 MDHEN, CDR2 SYDVKM. In nucleotides, the CDR3 is TGTGCCAGCAGTTTGCGGGGCCTATACAATGAGCAGTTCTTC. It encodes CASSLRGLYNEQFF.

The J gene is TRBJ2-7, the V gene TRBV29-1; 10 nucleotides agree with TRBD2. This CDR3 has 14 residues. V lost 4 bases to trimming and J lost 0 bases; unmatched junction nucleotides: 3. Germline values: CDR1 SQVTM, CDR2 ANQGSEA. The CDR3 region has the DNA TGCAGCGTTGTCGGGACTAGCGACTCCTACGAGCAGTACTTC. Translating it yields CSVVGTSDSYEQYF.